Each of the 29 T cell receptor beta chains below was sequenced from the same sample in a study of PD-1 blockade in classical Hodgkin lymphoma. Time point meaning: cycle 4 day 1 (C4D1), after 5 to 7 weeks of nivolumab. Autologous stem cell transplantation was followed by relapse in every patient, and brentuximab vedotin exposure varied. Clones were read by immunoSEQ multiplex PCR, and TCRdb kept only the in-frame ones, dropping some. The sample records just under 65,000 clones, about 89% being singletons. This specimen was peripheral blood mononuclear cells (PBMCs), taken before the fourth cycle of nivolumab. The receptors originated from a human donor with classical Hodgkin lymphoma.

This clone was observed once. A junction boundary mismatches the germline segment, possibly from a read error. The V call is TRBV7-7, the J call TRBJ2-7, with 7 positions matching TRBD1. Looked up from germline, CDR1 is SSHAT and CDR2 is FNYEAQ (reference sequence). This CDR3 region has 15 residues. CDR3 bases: TGTGCTAGCAGCTTGGGGGACAGCTCGAACTACGAGCAGTACTTC. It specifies CASSLGDSSNYEQYF.

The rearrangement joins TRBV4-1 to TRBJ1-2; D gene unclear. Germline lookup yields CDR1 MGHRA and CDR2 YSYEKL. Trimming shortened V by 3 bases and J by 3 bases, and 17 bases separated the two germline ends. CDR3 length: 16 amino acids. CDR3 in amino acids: CASSQGVAWPHYGYTF. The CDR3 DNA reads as TGCGCCAGCAGCCAGGGCGTTGCGTGGCCTCACTATGGCTACACCTTC.

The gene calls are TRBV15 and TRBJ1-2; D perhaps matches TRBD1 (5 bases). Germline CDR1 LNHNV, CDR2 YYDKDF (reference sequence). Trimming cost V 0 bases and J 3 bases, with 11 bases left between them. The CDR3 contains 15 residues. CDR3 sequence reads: CATSRDLGEYYGYTF. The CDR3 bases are TGTGCCACCAGCAGAGACCTGGGGGAATACTATGGCTACACCTTC.

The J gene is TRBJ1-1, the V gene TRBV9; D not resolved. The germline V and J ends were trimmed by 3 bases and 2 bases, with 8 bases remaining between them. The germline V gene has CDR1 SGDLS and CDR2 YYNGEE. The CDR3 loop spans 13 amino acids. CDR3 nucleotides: TGTGCCAGCAGCGGGGAGGTCAACACTGAAGCTTTCTTT. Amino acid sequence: CASSGEVNTEAFF.

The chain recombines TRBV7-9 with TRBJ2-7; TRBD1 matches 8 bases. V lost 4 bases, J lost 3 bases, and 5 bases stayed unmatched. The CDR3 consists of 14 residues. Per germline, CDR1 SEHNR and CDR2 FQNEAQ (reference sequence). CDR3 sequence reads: CASSSGQGNYEQYF. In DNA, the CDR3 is TGTGCCAGCAGCTCAGGACAGGGCAACTACGAGCAGTACTTC. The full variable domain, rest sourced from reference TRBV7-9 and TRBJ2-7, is DTGVSQNPRHKITKRGQNVTFRCDPISEHNRLYWYRQTLGQGPEFLTYFQNEAQLEKSRLLSDRFSAERPKGSFSTLEIQRTEQGDSAMYLCASSSGQGNYEQYFGPGTRLTVT.

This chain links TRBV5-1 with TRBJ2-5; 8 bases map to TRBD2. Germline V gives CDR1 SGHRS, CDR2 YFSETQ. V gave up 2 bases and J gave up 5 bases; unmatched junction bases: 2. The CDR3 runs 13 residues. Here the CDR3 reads CASSLGGGETQYF. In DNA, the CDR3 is TGCGCCAGCAGCTTAGGCGGGGGGGAGACCCAGTACTTC.

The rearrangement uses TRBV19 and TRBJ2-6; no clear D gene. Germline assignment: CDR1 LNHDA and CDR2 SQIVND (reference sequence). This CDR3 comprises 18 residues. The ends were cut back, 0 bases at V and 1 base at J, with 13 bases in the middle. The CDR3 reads CASSIDPAAASGANVLTF. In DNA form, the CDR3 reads TGTGCCAGTAGTATAGATCCCGCGGCGGCGTCTGGGGCCAACGTCCTGACTTTC. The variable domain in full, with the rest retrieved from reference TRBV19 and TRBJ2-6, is DGGITQSPKYLFRKEGQNVTLSCEQNLNHDAMYWYRQDPGQGLRLIYYSQIVNDFQKGDIAEGYSVSREKKESFPLTVTSAQKNPTAFYLCASSIDPAAASGANVLTFGAGSRLTVL.

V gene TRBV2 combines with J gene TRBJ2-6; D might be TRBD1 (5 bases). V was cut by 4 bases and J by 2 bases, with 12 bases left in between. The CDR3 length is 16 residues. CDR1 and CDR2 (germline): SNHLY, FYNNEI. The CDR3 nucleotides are TGTGCCAGCAGTGGGACATCAGGAGCTGGGGCCAACGTCCTGACTTTC. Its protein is CASSGTSGAGANVLTF.

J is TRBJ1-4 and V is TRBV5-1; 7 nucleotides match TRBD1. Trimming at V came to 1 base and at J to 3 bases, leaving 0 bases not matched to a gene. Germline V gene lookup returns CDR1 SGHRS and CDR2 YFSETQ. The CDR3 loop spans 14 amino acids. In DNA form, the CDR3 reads TGCGCCAGCAGCTTGAGGGGGCCTAATGAAAAACTGTTTTTT. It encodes CASSLRGPNEKLFF.

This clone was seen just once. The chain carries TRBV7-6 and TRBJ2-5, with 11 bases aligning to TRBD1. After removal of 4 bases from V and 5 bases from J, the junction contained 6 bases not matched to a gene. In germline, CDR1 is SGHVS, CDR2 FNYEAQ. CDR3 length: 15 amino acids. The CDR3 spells CASSYGDRGEETQYF. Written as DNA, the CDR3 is TGTGCCAGCAGCTACGGGGACAGGGGGGAGGAGACCCAGTACTTC. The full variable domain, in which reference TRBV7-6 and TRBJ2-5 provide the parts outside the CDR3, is GAGVSQSPRYKVTKRGQDVALRCDPISGHVSLYWYRQALGQGPEFLTYFNYEAQQDKSGLPNDRFSAERPEGSISTLTIQRTEQRDSAMYRCASSYGDRGEETQYFGPGTRLLVL.

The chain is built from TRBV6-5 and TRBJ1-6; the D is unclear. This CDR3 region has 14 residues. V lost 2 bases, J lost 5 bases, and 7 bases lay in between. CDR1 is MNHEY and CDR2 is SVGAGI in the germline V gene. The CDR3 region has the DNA TGTGCCAGCAGTTACATAATGGATAATTCACCCCTCCACTTT. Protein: CASSYIMDNSPLHF.

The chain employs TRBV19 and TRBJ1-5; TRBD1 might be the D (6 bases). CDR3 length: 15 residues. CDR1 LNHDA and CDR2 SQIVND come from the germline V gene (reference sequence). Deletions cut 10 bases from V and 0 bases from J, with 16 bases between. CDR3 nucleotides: TGTGCCACCCAAGGGGGGGTCGATAGCAATCAGCCCCAGCATTTT. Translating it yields CATQGGVDSNQPQHF.

In nucleotides, the CDR3 is TGTGCCAGCAGCGAGACATATGAAGCTTTCTTT. Residues: CASSETYEAFF. The genes are TRBV7-9 and TRBJ1-1; D gene ambiguous. The V end was cut by 5 bases, the J end by 7 bases, with 8 bases between. Per the germline V gene, CDR1 is SEHNR and CDR2 is FQNEAQ (reference sequence). The CDR3 runs 11 residues. Filled out from reference TRBV7-9 and TRBJ1-1, the complete variable domain reads DTGVSQNPRHKITKRGQNVTFRCDPISEHNRLYWYRQTLGQGPEFLTYFQNEAQLEKSRLLSDRFSAERPKGSFSTLEIQRTEQGDSAMYLCASSETYEAFFGQGTRLTVV.

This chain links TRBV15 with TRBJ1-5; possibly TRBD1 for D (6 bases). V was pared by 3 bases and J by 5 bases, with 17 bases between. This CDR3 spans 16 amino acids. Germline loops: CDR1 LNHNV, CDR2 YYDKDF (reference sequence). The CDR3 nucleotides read TGTGCCACCAGCAGGGGGCAACAGGGTTCGGATCAGCCCCAGCATTTT. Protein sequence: CATSRGQQGSDQPQHF.

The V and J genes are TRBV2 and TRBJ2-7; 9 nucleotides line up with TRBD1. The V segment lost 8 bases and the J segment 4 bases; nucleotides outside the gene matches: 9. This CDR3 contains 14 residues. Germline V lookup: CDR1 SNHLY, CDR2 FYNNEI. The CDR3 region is CASGRGQGVYEQYF. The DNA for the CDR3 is TGTGCCAGCGGACGGGGACAGGGAGTGTACGAGCAGTACTTC.

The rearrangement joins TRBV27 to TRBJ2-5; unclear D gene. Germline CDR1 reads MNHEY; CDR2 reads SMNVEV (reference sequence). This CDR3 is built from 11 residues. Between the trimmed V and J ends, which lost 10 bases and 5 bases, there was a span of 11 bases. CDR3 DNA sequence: TGTGCCACAAAGACCGGGGAGACCCAGTACTTC. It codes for CATKTGETQYF.

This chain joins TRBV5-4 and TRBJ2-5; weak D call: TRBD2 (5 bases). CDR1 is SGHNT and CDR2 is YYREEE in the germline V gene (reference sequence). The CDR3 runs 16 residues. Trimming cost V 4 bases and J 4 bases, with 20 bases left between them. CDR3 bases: TGTGCCAGCAGCCCAAATGAAGGACTGACGGGAGAGACCCAGTACTTC. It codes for CASSPNEGLTGETQYF.

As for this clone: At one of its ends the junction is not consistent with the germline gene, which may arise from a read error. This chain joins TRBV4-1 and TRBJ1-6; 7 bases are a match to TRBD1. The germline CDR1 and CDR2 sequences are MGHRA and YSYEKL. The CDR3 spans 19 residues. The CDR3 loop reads CASSQEAARGSSYNSPLHF. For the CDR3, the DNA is TGCGCCAGCAGTCAAGAGGCGGCCAGGGGGAGCTCCTATAATTCACCCCTCCACTTT.

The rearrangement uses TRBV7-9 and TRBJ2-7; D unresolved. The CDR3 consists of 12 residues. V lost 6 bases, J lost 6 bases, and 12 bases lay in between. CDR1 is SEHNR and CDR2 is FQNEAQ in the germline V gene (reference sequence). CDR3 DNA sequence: TGTGCCAGCAGTTCAAACCGCCGCGAGCAGTACTTC. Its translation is CASSSNRREQYF.

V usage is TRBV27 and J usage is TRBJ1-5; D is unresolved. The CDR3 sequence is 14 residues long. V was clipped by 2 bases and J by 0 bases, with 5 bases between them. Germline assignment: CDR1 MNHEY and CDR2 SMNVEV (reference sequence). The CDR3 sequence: CASSLGFSNQPQHF. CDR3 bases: TGTGCCAGCAGTTTAGGGTTTAGCAATCAGCCCCAGCATTTT.

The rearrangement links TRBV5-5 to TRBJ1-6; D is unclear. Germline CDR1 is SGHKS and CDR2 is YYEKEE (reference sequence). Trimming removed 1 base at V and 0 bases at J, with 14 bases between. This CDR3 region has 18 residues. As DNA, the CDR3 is TGTGCCAGCAGCTTGTATCGTCTTGAAAGCTCCTATAATTCACCCCTCCACTTT. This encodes CASSLYRLESSYNSPLHF.

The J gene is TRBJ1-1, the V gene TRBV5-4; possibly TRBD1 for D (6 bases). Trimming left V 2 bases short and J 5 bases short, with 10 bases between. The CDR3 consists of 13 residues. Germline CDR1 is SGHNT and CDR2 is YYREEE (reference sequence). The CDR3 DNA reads TGTGCCAGCAGCTTCCAGGGGAGAACTGAAGCTTTCTTT. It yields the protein CASSFQGRTEAFF.

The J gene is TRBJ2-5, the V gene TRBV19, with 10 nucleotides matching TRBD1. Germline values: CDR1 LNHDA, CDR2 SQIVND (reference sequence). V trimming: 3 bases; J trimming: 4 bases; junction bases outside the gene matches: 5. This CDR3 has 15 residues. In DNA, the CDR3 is TGTGCCAGTAGTATCCCCGACAGGGGGCCAGAGACCCAGTACTTC. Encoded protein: CASSIPDRGPETQYF.

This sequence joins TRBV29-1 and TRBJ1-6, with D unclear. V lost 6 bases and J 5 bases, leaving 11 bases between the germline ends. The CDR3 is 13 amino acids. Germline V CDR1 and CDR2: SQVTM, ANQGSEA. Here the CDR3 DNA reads TGCAGCGTCCGGACTGGGGATAATTCACCCCTCCACTTT. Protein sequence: CSVRTGDNSPLHF.

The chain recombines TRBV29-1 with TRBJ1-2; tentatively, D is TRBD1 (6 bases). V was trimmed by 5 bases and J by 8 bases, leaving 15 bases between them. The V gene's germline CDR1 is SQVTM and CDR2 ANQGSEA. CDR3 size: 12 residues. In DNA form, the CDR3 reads TGCAGCGTTATTACAGGGTCCCGGGGCTACACCTTC. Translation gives CSVITGSRGYTF. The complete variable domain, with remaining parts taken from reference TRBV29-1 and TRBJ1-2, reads SAVISQKPSRDICQRGTSLTIQCQVDSQVTMMFWYRQQPGQSLTLIATANQGSEATYESGFVIDKFPISRPNLTFSTLTVSNMSPEDSSIYLCSVITGSRGYTFGSGTRLTVV.

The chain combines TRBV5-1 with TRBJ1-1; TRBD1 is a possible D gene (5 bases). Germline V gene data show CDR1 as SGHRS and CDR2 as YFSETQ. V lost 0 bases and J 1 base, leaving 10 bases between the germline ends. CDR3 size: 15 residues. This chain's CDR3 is CASSLVPGPNTEAFF. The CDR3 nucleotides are TGCGCCAGCAGCTTGGTCCCAGGGCCGAACACTGAAGCTTTCTTT.

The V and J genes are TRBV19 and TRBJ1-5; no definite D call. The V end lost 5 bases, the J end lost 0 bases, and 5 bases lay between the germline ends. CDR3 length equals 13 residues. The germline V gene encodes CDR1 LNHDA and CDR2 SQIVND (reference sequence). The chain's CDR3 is CASSDTSNQPQHF. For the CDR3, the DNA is TGTGCCAGTAGTGACACTAGCAATCAGCCCCAGCATTTT.

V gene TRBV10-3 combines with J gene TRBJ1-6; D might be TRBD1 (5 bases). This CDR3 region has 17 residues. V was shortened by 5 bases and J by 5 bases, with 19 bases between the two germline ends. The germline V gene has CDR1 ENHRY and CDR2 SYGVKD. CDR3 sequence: CAISTGGISSDNSPLHF. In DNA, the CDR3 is TGTGCCATCAGTACAGGCGGCATTTCCTCGGATAATTCACCCCTCCACTTT.

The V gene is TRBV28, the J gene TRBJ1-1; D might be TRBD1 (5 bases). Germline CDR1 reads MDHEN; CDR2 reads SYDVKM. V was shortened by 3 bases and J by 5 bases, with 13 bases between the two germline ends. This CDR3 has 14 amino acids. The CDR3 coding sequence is TGTGCCAGCAGTTTCGGGGGGACCCCGACTGAAGCTTTCTTT. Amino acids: CASSFGGTPTEAFF.